These T cell receptor beta chains were read from a single sample in a study of T cell repertoires in cytomegalovirus infection. Their target antigens are unknown. TCRdb itself ran the reads through MiXCR, one entry per CDR3 protein. The sample has about 830,000 distinct CDR3 sequences, approximately 32% seen once. Here the sequenced sample was cultured CD8+ T cells from PBMCs, taken from culture after CMV antigen stimulation. These receptors were collected from a human donor in good health (CMV status not recorded). Some clones in this sample may be carry-over from other donors' samples. Both conserved end residues are part of each CDR3. A D gene is named only where the DNA matches it firmly. Size is omitted from some rows. Given values are once, few, many or a class for expanded clones.

v_call,j_call,clone_size,d_call,cdr3_aa,cdr3_nt
TRBV5-6,TRBJ2-1,NA,NA,CASSSWRQGWSEQFF,TGTGCCAGCAGCTCTTGGCGTCAGGGGTGGAGTGAGCAGTTCTTC
TRBV6-1,TRBJ2-7,few,NA,CASSYPGDYEQYF,TGTGCCAGCAGTTATCCAGGGGACTACGAGCAGTACTTC
TRBV5-3,TRBJ1-1,few,NA,CARSLDRGKPRAFF,TGTGCCAGAAGCTTGGATAGGGGTAAGCCGCGAGCTTTCTTT
TRBV20-1,TRBJ1-5,NA,NA,CSATHPQRNNQPQHF,TGCAGTGCTACCCACCCACAAAGGAACAATCAGCCCCAGCATTTT
TRBV9,TRBJ1-2,NA,NA,CASSLPIRGNYGYTF,TGTGCCAGCAGTCTTCCTATACGGGGAAACTATGGCTACACCTTC
TRBV7-6,TRBJ2-2,many,TRBD2,CASSLLAGGNTGELFF,TGTGCCAGCAGCCTACTAGCGGGGGGGAACACCGGGGAGCTGTTTTTT
TRBV11-2,TRBJ2-3,once,TRBD2,CASSFGIRTSAGPDTQYF,TGTGCCAGCAGCTTCGGAATCAGGACTAGCGCAGGTCCAGATACGCAGTATTTT
TRBV19,TRBJ1-1,few,NA,CASSIDGGRLDTEAFF,TGTGCCAGTAGTATAGATGGGGGCCGACTGGACACTGAAGCTTTCTTT
TRBV12-5,TRBJ2-1,NA,TRBD2,CASGATGGAEFF,TGTGCTAGTGGTGCAACCGGGGGGGCCGAATTCTTC
TRBV7-3,TRBJ2-5,NA,NA,CASSLASSLEETQYF,TGTGCCAGCAGCTTGGCTAGCTCCCTGGAAGAGACCCAGTACTTC
TRBV27,TRBJ2-3,NA,TRBD1,CASSSDRPGQNTDTQYF,TGTGCCAGCAGTTCCGATAGACCGGGACAGAACACAGATACGCAGTATTTT
TRBV7-8,TRBJ2-7,many,NA,CAAGLSSYEQYF,TGTGCTGCCGGCCTCAGCTCCTACGAGCAGTACTTC
TRBV7-9,TRBJ2-2,NA,NA,CASTIGTGELFF,TGTGCCAGCACCATAGGGACCGGGGAGCTGTTTTTT
TRBV2,TRBJ1-2,many,NA,CASRGDGYTF,TGTGCCAGCAGGGGGGATGGCTACACCTTC
TRBV6-2/TRBV6-3,TRBJ2-5,NA,TRBD1,CASTYSGTGVETQYF,TGTGCCAGCACCTACTCAGGGACAGGGGTAGAGACCCAGTACTTC
TRBV28,TRBJ1-4,few,NA,CASSFGGRRVEKLFF,TGTGCCAGCAGTTTTGGGGGCCGAAGAGTCGAAAAACTGTTTTTT
TRBV7-2,TRBJ1-1,NA,NA,CASSLTGRLGTEAFF,TGTGCCAGCAGCTTAACGGGACGCCTGGGCACTGAAGCTTTCTTT
TRBV6-8,TRBJ1-2,NA,TRBD1,CASNPGGYYGYTF,TGTGCCAGCAATCCAGGGGGCTATTATGGCTACACCTTC
TRBV7-8,TRBJ2-1,many,NA,CASSLVEEIYNEQFF,TGTGCCAGCAGCCTGGTCGAGGAGATATACAATGAGCAGTTCTTC
TRBV6-1,TRBJ1-1,NA,TRBD1,CASRHGTGEGGTEAFF,TGTGCCAGCAGACATGGGACAGGGGAAGGAGGCACTGAAGCTTTCTTT
TRBV13,TRBJ2-7,NA,TRBD2,CASRRGLAGREQYF,TGTGCCAGCAGACGCGGACTAGCGGGACGCGAGCAGTACTTC
TRBV19,TRBJ1-2,NA,NA,CASSPRIGPAEGYGYTF,TGTGCCAGTAGTCCTAGAATAGGGCCGGCAGAGGGGTATGGCTACACCTTC
TRBV28,TRBJ1-1,NA,NA,CASSLWAQRNTEAFF,TGTGCCAGCAGTTTATGGGCGCAAAGAAACACTGAAGCTTTCTTT
TRBV11-1,TRBJ1-4,NA,NA,CASSSSGANEKLFF,TGTGCCAGCAGCAGTTCCGGGGCTAATGAAAAACTGTTTTTT
TRBV6-2/TRBV6-3,TRBJ1-5,once,TRBD1,CASSPDRGPYDGNQPQHF,TGTGCCAGCAGCCCCGACAGGGGCCCTTATGATGGCAATCAGCCCCAGCATTTT
TRBV7-9,TRBJ1-5,NA,TRBD1,CASSLSETGSLSNQPQHF,TGTGCCAGCAGCTTATCCGAGACAGGGTCCCTCAGCAATCAGCCCCAGCATTTT
TRBV7-6,TRBJ2-1,NA,TRBD2,CASGLYAGGLYNEQFF,TGTGCCAGCGGCTTATACGCGGGGGGGCTGTACAATGAGCAGTTCTTC
TRBV7-3,TRBJ2-1,many,TRBD2,CASSLAGGPGNEQFF,TGTGCCAGCAGCTTAGCGGGGGGGCCCGGGAATGAGCAGTTCTTC
TRBV7-2,TRBJ1-6,many,NA,CASSLGEGGYLNSPLHF,TGTGCCAGCAGCCTGGGGGAGGGGGGGTATTTGAATTCACCCCTCCACTTT
TRBV7-6,TRBJ2-5,few,NA,CASSRGRIQETQYF,TGTGCCAGCAGCAGGGGACGGATCCAAGAGACCCAGTACTTC
TRBV6-5,TRBJ1-2,NA,NA,CASSYSAGYQYGYTF,TGTGCCAGCAGTTACTCTGCGGGCTATCAGTATGGCTACACCTTC
TRBV12-3/TRBV12-4,TRBJ2-7,many,NA,CASSYGHSYEQYF,TGTGCCAGCAGCTATGGACACTCCTACGAGCAGTACTTC
TRBV7-2,TRBJ1-1,many,NA,CASSSRGSMNTEAFF,TGTGCCAGCAGCTCGAGGGGGTCGATGAACACTGAAGCTTTCTTT
TRBV27,TRBJ2-7,NA,TRBD1,CASSLNRGAYEQYF,TGTGCCAGCAGTTTAAACAGGGGGGCCTACGAGCAGTACTTC
TRBV7-9,TRBJ1-1,NA,TRBD1,CASSYPGTGGWMNTEAFF,TGTGCCAGCAGCTATCCCGGGACAGGGGGCTGGATGAACACTGAAGCTTTCTTT
TRBV28,TRBJ2-5,NA,TRBD2,CASSLTTSGGLTKETQYF,TGTGCCAGCAGTTTAACGACTAGCGGGGGACTCACCAAAGAGACCCAGTACTTC
TRBV24-1,TRBJ1-1,NA,TRBD1,CATSSTGATEAFF,TGTGCCACCAGTTCAACAGGGGCCACTGAAGCTTTCTTT
TRBV7-6,TRBJ1-2,once,NA,CASSLNFDGLAGYTF,TGTGCCAGCAGCTTAAATTTTGACGGACTGGCGGGCTACACCTTC
TRBV7-6,TRBJ2-7,few,TRBD2,CASSLVLAGREGGPYEQYF,TGTGCCAGCAGCTTAGTTTTAGCGGGGCGCGAGGGGGGACCATACGAGCAGTACTTC
TRBV7-9,TRBJ1-2,NA,NA,CASSQRQTYGYTF,TGTGCCAGCAGCCAAAGACAGACCTATGGCTACACCTTC
TRBV10-3,TRBJ2-3,NA,NA,CAITGEGTDTQYF,TGTGCCATCACAGGGGAGGGCACAGATACGCAGTATTTT
TRBV27,TRBJ2-3,NA,NA,CASSLAGLFTDTQYF,TGTGCCAGCAGTTTAGCGGGGCTGTTCACAGATACGCAGTATTTT
TRBV7-9,TRBJ1-2,many,NA,CASSLAEGPSFGYTF,TGTGCCAGCAGCTTAGCGGAGGGACCTAGCTTTGGCTACACCTTC
TRBV7-6,TRBJ1-5,NA,NA,CASSLEQPGLNQPQHF,TGTGCCAGCAGCTTAGAACAGCCAGGACTTAATCAGCCCCAGCATTTT